This TCR beta chain was recorded in a study of cytomegalovirus exposure and HLA in healthy donors. The study, taken as a whole, reports: Across donors, most TCRs were seen rarely, yet some public ones were widespread. A later analysis reported that several of the most significant clusters appeared to be linked to common viral pathogens, among them Epstein-Barr virus. Cytomegalovirus status was reportedly diagnosed by the classifier with high sensitivity and specificity. Three chains tied to CMV proved CMV antigen-specific in vitro.

The PCR used 60 Vbeta and 13 Jbeta primers. Profiling relied on immunoSEQ multiplex PCR, and the TCRdb table lists in-frame clones only, not all of them. The table has some 130,000 clones, about 80% seen once. CDR1 and CDR2 from the germline V gene are KGHSH and LQKENI. The CDR3 contains 13 residues. With 3 bases removed from V and 3 bases from J, the gap between germline ends came to 7 bases. This clone was seen a few times. Its target is unknown. Sequencing was carried out using PBMCs. The J gene is TRBJ2-3, the V gene TRBV18; D not certain. This TCR was sampled from a man aged 35 to 55 in good health and CMV-seropositive. The CDR3 here is CASSPSITDTQYF. CDR3 in DNA: TGTGCCAGCTCACCCTCTATTACAGATACGCAGTATTTT.